These 27 T cell receptor beta chains were all obtained from the same sample, sequenced in a study of Graves' ophthalmopathy and Graves' hyperthyroidism. For repertoire sequencing, the TCR beta CDR3 regions were amplified from RNA transcripts. HTBI primers were used in a first-round RT-PCR, which preceded a second-round multiplex PCR. From the multiplex PCR reads, TCRdb called clonotypes with MiXCR, one entry per CDR3 protein. Found here are approximately 480,000 distinct CDR3 sequences, around 15% of them singletons; the top ten hold about 9.4%. Sequenced input: blood. Every receptor here comes from a woman aged 25-40 years with Graves' ophthalmopathy.

This clonotype was counted ten times or more. The chain combines TRBV12-3 or TRBV12-4 with TRBJ1-1; D call uncertain. This CDR3 is 12 amino acids long. Trimming took off 3 bases at V and 3 bases at J, with 5 bases between the two ends. The CDR3 sequence is CASSFFDTEAFF. The CDR3 nucleotides are TGTGCCAGCAGTTTCTTCGACACTGAAGCTTTCTTT.

This clonotype was picked up many times. The J gene is TRBJ2-2, the V gene TRBV6-1, with D perhaps being TRBD1 or TRBD2 (5 bases each). V gave up 3 bases and J gave up 3 bases, with 8 bases separating them. This CDR3 region has 14 residues. CDR1 is MNHNS, CDR2 SASEGT, per germline. The CDR3 loop reads CASSEGRDTGELFF. CDR3 DNA: TGTGCCAGCAGTGAGGGACGGGACACCGGGGAGCTGTTTTTT.

This chain joins TRBV7-8 and TRBJ2-2, with a tentative D call TRBD2 (6 bases). Trimming removed 2 bases at V and 3 bases at J, with 13 bases between. Germline V gene data show CDR1 as SGHVS and CDR2 as FQNEAQ. This CDR3 comprises 16 residues. The CDR3 bases are TGTGCCAGCAGCTTATCGGGACTCATCGACACCGGGGAGCTGTTTTTT. Translating gives CASSLSGLIDTGELFF.

This clonotype was seen ten or more times. The genes are TRBV6-5 and TRBJ2-7; TRBD2 is a possible D gene (5 bases). V dropped 4 bases and J dropped 11 bases, with 18 bases sitting between them. Looked up from germline, CDR1 is MNHEY and CDR2 is SVGAGI. The CDR3 spans 13 residues. As DNA, the CDR3 is TGTGCCAGCAGTTCCACTTCTACAGTGGAGGAGTACTTC. It translates to CASSSTSTVEEYF.

The sample holds many counts of this clonotype. This rearrangement joins TRBV28 to TRBJ1-1; D remains ambiguous. V lost 5 bases and J 7 bases, leaving 14 bases between the germline ends. Germline lookup yields CDR1 MDHEN and CDR2 SYDVKM. The CDR3 has 13 residues. CDR3: CASSPAAGFEAFF. CDR3 nucleotides: TGTGCCAGCAGTCCCGCAGCGGGGTTTGAAGCTTTCTTT.

On this clonotype: This may stem from a read error, because a much larger clone lies one nucleotide away. The chain links TRBV27 to TRBJ2-7; 10 bases fit TRBD2. From germline, CDR1 is MNHEY and CDR2 SMNVEV (reference sequence). The length of the CDR3 is 11 residues. CDR3 sequence (DNA): TGTGCCAGCAGTCTTAGCGGGAGGCAGTGCTTC. It specifies CASSLSGRQCF.

This clonotype was recorded many times. The chain is built from TRBV25-1 and TRBJ1-1; perhaps TRBD1 as D (5 bases). Germline V gives CDR1 MGHDK, CDR2 SYGVNS. The CDR3 sequence is 14 residues long. V shed 3 bases and J shed 4 bases, with 12 bases lying between them. CDR3 region: CASSELSGGTEAFF. CDR3 DNA: TGTGCCAGCAGTGAGTTAAGCGGGGGCACTGAAGCTTTCTTT.

Remarks on this clonotype: This clone may be a read error of a much larger clone one base away. The chain is built from TRBV28 and TRBJ1-3; D possibly corresponds to TRBD1 (5 bases). The CDR3 loop spans 15 amino acids. V was pared by 4 bases and J by 9 bases, with 19 bases between. CDR1 and CDR2 from the germline V gene are MDHEN and SYDVKM. The CDR3 sequence is CASSYRGGGSGTIYF. The CDR3 nucleotides read TGTGCCAGCAGTTACCGGGGGGGAGGGAGCGGCACCATATATTTT.

CDR3 loop: CASSPGQGDTGELFF. CDR3 sequence (DNA): TGTGCCAGCAGCCCGGGACAGGGGGACACCGGGGAGCTGTTTTTT. The chain couples TRBV7-3 to TRBJ2-2, with 11 bases aligning to TRBD1. Germline CDR1 SGHTA, CDR2 FQGTGA. The CDR3 has 15 amino acids. Unmatched junction bases numbered 2, after V lost 5 bases and J lost 3 bases.

The table lists this clonotype with many counts. CDR3 DNA: TGTGCCAGCAGTTCCCGTCCGGACTTTTATGGCTACACCTTC. It specifies CASSSRPDFYGYTF. This chain joins TRBV6-2 or TRBV6-3 and TRBJ1-2; no clear D gene. The V end was cut by 4 bases, the J end by 5 bases, with 14 bases between. CDR1 and CDR2 (germline): MNHEY, SVGEGT. The CDR3 runs to 14 residues.

This clonotype has at least ten counts. This rearrangement joins TRBV6-1 to TRBJ1-5; the D gene is possibly TRBD1 (5 bases). Germline V gene sequence: CDR1 MNHNS, CDR2 SASEGT. The CDR3 is 14 residues long. V lost 6 bases, J lost 7 bases, and 16 bases lay in between. CDR3 in amino acids: CASRRRGESQPQHF. The CDR3 region has the DNA TGTGCCAGCAGACGACGGGGGGAGTCCCAGCCCCAGCATTTT.

This clonotype was observed many times. This chain connects TRBV12-3 or TRBV12-4 to TRBJ2-5; TRBD1 might be the D (6 bases). V was clipped by 5 bases and J by 4 bases, with 11 bases between them. This CDR3 comprises 13 residues. The CDR3 DNA reads TGTGCCAGCAGTAACAGGGATTCAGAGACCCAGTACTTC. This codes for CASSNRDSETQYF.

This clonotype was recorded at least ten times. This chain uses TRBV29-1 with TRBJ2-5; 7 bases match TRBD1. Germline CDR1 is SQVTM and CDR2 is ANQGSEA. J was trimmed by 7 bases and V by 0 bases; bases with no gene match: 5. The CDR3 has 13 residues. The CDR3 region has the DNA TGCAGCGTTGAAGAATATCGACAGGGGACCCAGTACTTC. Its protein product is CSVEEYRQGTQYF.

This clonotype occurred many times. This rearrangement joins TRBV29-1 to TRBJ2-7, with D possibly matching TRBD1 (8 bases). Trimming pared 4 bases from V and 0 bases from J, leaving 13 bases between. The CDR3 is 14 amino acids. From germline, CDR1 is SQVTM and CDR2 ANQGSEA. CDR3 DNA: TGCAGCGTTGGGGGAGGGACAGGCTCCTACGAGCAGTACTTC. Its protein product is CSVGGGTGSYEQYF.

This clonotype was detected many times. The genes are TRBV6-2 or TRBV6-3 and TRBJ2-5; the D gene is possibly TRBD2 (5 bases). The germline V and J ends were trimmed by 7 bases and 4 bases, with 7 bases remaining between them. There are 11 residues in the CDR3. The germline V gene encodes CDR1 MNHEY and CDR2 SVGEGT. Here the CDR3 reads CASTEGETQYF. The CDR3 DNA follows: TGTGCCAGCACCGAGGGAGAGACCCAGTACTTC.

This clonotype was found many times. The chain joins TRBV11-3 to TRBJ1-1; 8 bases line up with TRBD1. The CDR3 spans 14 residues. Germline V gene data show CDR1 as SGHNT and CDR2 as YENEEA. V shed 5 bases and J 5 bases; nucleotides not matched to a gene: 7. CDR3 DNA: TGTGCCAGCAGCCCTAGACAGGGGAAAACTGAAGCTTTCTTT. Its translation is CASSPRQGKTEAFF.

In this sample, this clonotype turned up a few times. The genes are TRBV18 and TRBJ1-2, with D unresolved. Germline CDR1 and CDR2: KGHSH and LQKENI. Trimming removed 1 base at V and 0 bases at J, with 18 bases between. The CDR3 runs to 18 residues. The CDR3 DNA sequence: TGTGCCAGCTCACCACAGAAAGGCGGAATCGGATCTAACTATGGCTACACCTTC. As protein: CASSPQKGGIGSNYGYTF.

For this clonotype: The junction differs from germline at one of its ends, possibly a read error. The chain carries TRBV28 and TRBJ1-2, with D hard to call. The germline V gene has CDR1 MDHEN and CDR2 SYDVKM. The CDR3 runs 15 residues. The CDR3 sequence: CASSSGTVGNYGYTF. The CDR3, as DNA: TGTGCCAGCAGTTCGGGAACGGTCGGGAACTATGGTTACACCTTC.

This clonotype was detected ten times or more. J is TRBJ1-6 and V is TRBV2; 12 positions agree with TRBD1. Unmatched junction bases numbered 10, after V lost 8 bases and J lost 11 bases. Germline V lookup: CDR1 SNHLY, CDR2 FYNNEI. The CDR3 has 15 amino acids. The CDR3 nucleotides are TGTGCCAGCCAGGGGACAGGGGGCGTTGAGGCACCCCTCCACTTT. Translated, it gives CASQGTGGVEAPLHF.

This clonotype was observed many times. V is TRBV7-2 and J is TRBJ2-5, with 11 bases matching TRBD2. Trimming at V came to 5 bases and at J to 4 bases, leaving 9 bases not matched to a gene. This CDR3 is built from 16 residues. Looked up from germline, CDR1 is SGHTA and CDR2 is FQGNSA. The CDR3: CASSKGLAASRETQYF. As DNA, the CDR3 is TGTGCCAGCAGCAAGGGACTAGCGGCGTCCCGAGAGACCCAGTACTTC.

The table lists this clonotype with many counts. The rearrangement joins TRBV6-1 to TRBJ1-2; the D gene is possibly TRBD1 (6 bases). Germline CDR1 reads MNHNS; CDR2 reads SASEGT. The CDR3 covers 15 residues. Trimming removed 5 bases from V and 0 bases from J, with 13 bases in between. The CDR3 DNA follows: TGTGCCAGCAGTACGGCCCGGACAGCTAACTATGGCTACACCTTC. Its translation is CASSTARTANYGYTF.

This clonotype was observed many times. V and J are TRBV5-1 and TRBJ1-2; no reliable D call. Per the germline V gene, CDR1 is SGHRS and CDR2 is YFSETQ. This CDR3 has 14 residues. Trimming removed 3 bases at V and 6 bases at J, with 15 bases between. For the CDR3, the DNA is TGCGCCAGCAGCTCAGCATTGGGGTCCGATGGCTACACCTTC. The encoded protein is CASSSALGSDGYTF.

This clonotype was detected ten times or more. V gene TRBV5-1 combines with J gene TRBJ2-2, with TRBD1 matching 7 bases. V gave up 9 bases and J gave up 1 base; unmatched junction bases: 6. The CDR3 is 14 amino acids. Germline CDR1 SGHRS, CDR2 YFSETQ. The CDR3 coding sequence is TGCGCCATTAGACGGACAGGGAACACCGGGGAGCTGTTTTTT. Amino acid sequence: CAIRRTGNTGELFF.

This clonotype was seen ten or more times. J is TRBJ2-7 and V is TRBV6-5; D gene uncertain. With 5 bases removed from V and 5 bases from J, the gap between germline ends came to 10 bases. The CDR3 spans 12 residues. Germline assignment: CDR1 MNHEY and CDR2 SVGAGI. The CDR3 nucleotides read TGTGCCAGCAGTACTACTTGGGACGAGCAGTACTTC. Its protein product is CASSTTWDEQYF.

This clonotype occurred many times. The chain links TRBV25-1 to TRBJ1-6; D ambiguous. The germline gives CDR1 MGHDK, CDR2 SYGVNS. V was trimmed by 2 bases and J by 11 bases, leaving 10 bases between them. This CDR3 has 13 amino acids. The CDR3 sequence: CASSEGGGAPLHF. The CDR3, as DNA: TGTGCCAGCAGTGAAGGTGGAGGTGCACCCCTCCACTTT.

This clonotype showed up many times. The chain has TRBV27 and TRBJ2-6; D could derive from TRBD1 or TRBD2 (6 bases each). The CDR3 loop spans 17 amino acids. V was pared by 3 bases and J by 0 bases, with 12 bases between. Germline V gene sequence: CDR1 MNHEY, CDR2 SMNVEV (reference sequence). In nucleotides, the CDR3 is TGTGCCAGCAGTTTCAGCAGGGGACTCTCTGGGGCCAACGTCCTGACTTTC. Encoded protein: CASSFSRGLSGANVLTF.

Ten or more counts support this clonotype. The rearrangement uses TRBV4-1 and TRBJ1-5; D not certain. The germline gives CDR1 MGHRA, CDR2 YSYEKL. This CDR3 is 14 amino acids long. Trimming left V 1 base short and J 0 bases short, with 4 bases between. Here the CDR3 DNA reads TGCGCCAGCAGCCAAGCCGATAGCAATCAGCCCCAGCATTTT. Residues: CASSQADSNQPQHF.